This is a list of T cell receptor beta chains from one sample in a study of cytomegalovirus exposure and HLA in healthy donors. The table came from immunoSEQ multiplex PCR; TCRdb's copy has only in-frame clones and leaves some out. The profile shows approximately 170,000 clones, approximately 80% of them singletons. The sample taken for sequencing was PBMCs. These receptors were collected from a woman aged 40 to 50 in good health and CMV-seropositive. Each CDR3 is given with its conserved first and last residue. A D gene is named only where the DNA matches it firmly. Only some rows state a clone size, as once, few, many or a class for expanded clones.

v_call: TRBV11-2
clone_size: -
j_call: TRBJ2-3
d_call: TRBD2
cdr3_nt: TGTGCCAGCAGCACCCTAGCGGGGGCGTCCACAGATACGCAGTATTTT
cdr3_aa: CASSTLAGASTDTQYF

v_call: TRBV27
clone_size: few
j_call: TRBJ2-7
d_call: -
cdr3_nt: TGTGCCAGCAGTTCTTACAGTTACGAGCAGTACTTC
cdr3_aa: CASSSYSYEQYF

v_call: TRBV4-1
clone_size: few
j_call: TRBJ1-4
d_call: TRBD1
cdr3_nt: TGCGCCAGCAGCCTCCCGGTGGGGACAGTGGTTGAAAAACTGTTTTTT
cdr3_aa: CASSLPVGTVVEKLFF

v_call: TRBV28
clone_size: -
j_call: TRBJ1-2
d_call: TRBD1
cdr3_nt: TGTGCCAGCAGGGGGACAGGGGAGGACTATGGCTACACCTTC
cdr3_aa: CASRGTGEDYGYTF

v_call: TRBV29-1
clone_size: -
j_call: TRBJ2-2
d_call: TRBD2
cdr3_nt: TGCAGCGCCGCGGGGGGGCCCGGCGGGGAGCTGTTTTTT
cdr3_aa: CSAAGGPGGELFF

v_call: TRBV15
clone_size: few
j_call: TRBJ1-2
d_call: -
cdr3_nt: TGTGCCACCAGCAGGGTGGGGCCGAACTATGGCTACACCTTC
cdr3_aa: CATSRVGPNYGYTF

v_call: TRBV7-9
clone_size: -
j_call: TRBJ2-1
d_call: -
cdr3_nt: TGTGCCAGCAGCTTACGGGACAATGAGCAGTTCTTC
cdr3_aa: CASSLRDNEQFF

v_call: TRBV25-1
clone_size: -
j_call: TRBJ1-1
d_call: TRBD1
cdr3_nt: TGTGCCAGCAGTGAAACAGGGGGCTGGGAGAACACTGAAGCTTTCTTT
cdr3_aa: CASSETGGWENTEAFF

v_call: TRBV5-1
clone_size: -
j_call: TRBJ2-3
d_call: TRBD1
cdr3_nt: TGCGCCAGCAGCTTGGAGGCGGGCAGGGGGCTCTCAGATACGCAGTATTTT
cdr3_aa: CASSLEAGRGLSDTQYF

v_call: TRBV7-9
clone_size: -
j_call: TRBJ1-4
d_call: -
cdr3_nt: TGTTCCAGCAGTTTAAGGCCGGGTGAAAAACTGTTTTTT
cdr3_aa: CSSSLRPGEKLFF

v_call: TRBV29-1
clone_size: -
j_call: TRBJ2-7
d_call: TRBD1
cdr3_nt: TGCAGCGTAACAGGGGGCTGGGCCTACGAGCAGTACTTC
cdr3_aa: CSVTGGWAYEQYF

v_call: TRBV19
clone_size: -
j_call: TRBJ1-1
d_call: TRBD1
cdr3_nt: TGTGCCAGTAGTACCCCCGGGACAGGGGGGAGGATGAACACTGAAGCTTTCTTT
cdr3_aa: CASSTPGTGGRMNTEAFF

v_call: TRBV19
clone_size: -
j_call: TRBJ1-2
d_call: -
cdr3_nt: TGTGCCAGTAGTATGAAACCCGGGAATGGCTACACCTTC
cdr3_aa: CASSMKPGNGYTF

v_call: TRBV30
clone_size: few
j_call: TRBJ2-2
d_call: -
cdr3_nt: TGTGCCTGGGGTCCGCGTTGGAAAAGGGGCGGGGAGCTGTTTTTT
cdr3_aa: CAWGPRWKRGGELFF

v_call: TRBV7-9
clone_size: -
j_call: TRBJ2-7
d_call: TRBD1
cdr3_nt: TGTGCCAGCAGCTTAGCCGGACAGGGGAGCTACGAGCAGTACTTC
cdr3_aa: CASSLAGQGSYEQYF

v_call: TRBV28
clone_size: few
j_call: TRBJ1-4
d_call: TRBD1
cdr3_nt: TGTGCCAGCAGGGACAGGGCAGCCGAAAAACTGTTTTTT
cdr3_aa: CASRDRAAEKLFF

v_call: TRBV6-5
clone_size: -
j_call: TRBJ2-5
d_call: -
cdr3_nt: TGTGCCAGCAGTTACAGGAGGAGGGAGACCCAGTACTTC
cdr3_aa: CASSYRRRETQYF

v_call: TRBV7-2
clone_size: -
j_call: TRBJ2-1
d_call: -
cdr3_nt: TGTGCCAGCAGCTCTGCCTGGGCGGAGCAGTTCTTC
cdr3_aa: CASSSAWAEQFF

v_call: TRBV7-8
clone_size: -
j_call: TRBJ1-1
d_call: TRBD1
cdr3_nt: TGTGCCAGCAGCTTAACAGGGGGCAACACTGAAGCTTTCTTT
cdr3_aa: CASSLTGGNTEAFF

v_call: TRBV19
clone_size: -
j_call: TRBJ2-7
d_call: TRBD2
cdr3_nt: TGTGCCAGTAGTAGGTGGAGATCCGGCCTTAGGAGGGAGGGTTACGAGCAGTACTTC
cdr3_aa: CASSRWRSGLRREGYEQYF

v_call: TRBV7-8
clone_size: -
j_call: TRBJ1-1
d_call: -
cdr3_nt: TGTGCCAGCAGCTTTCAGGGCGGCACTGAAGCTTTCTTT
cdr3_aa: CASSFQGGTEAFF

v_call: TRBV5-8
clone_size: -
j_call: TRBJ1-1
d_call: -
cdr3_nt: TGTGCCAGCAGCTTCGACTTGAACACTGAAGCTTTCTTT
cdr3_aa: CASSFDLNTEAFF

v_call: TRBV5-1
clone_size: -
j_call: TRBJ2-2
d_call: TRBD1
cdr3_nt: TGCGCCAGCAGCTTAGGACAGGGTGCCCACACCGGGGAGCTGTTTTTT
cdr3_aa: CASSLGQGAHTGELFF

v_call: TRBV5-1
clone_size: -
j_call: TRBJ1-1
d_call: -
cdr3_nt: TGCGCCAGCAGCTTGGGGCCGTCTGGGAACACTGAAGCTTTCTTT
cdr3_aa: CASSLGPSGNTEAFF

v_call: TRBV11-2
clone_size: -
j_call: TRBJ2-3
d_call: -
cdr3_nt: TGTGCCAGCAGCTTACGACAATCCACAGATACGCAGTATTTT
cdr3_aa: CASSLRQSTDTQYF

v_call: TRBV6-6
clone_size: few
j_call: TRBJ2-7
d_call: -
cdr3_nt: TGTGCCAACAGTTACGGGCCATACGAGCAGTACTTC
cdr3_aa: CANSYGPYEQYF

v_call: TRBV5-1
clone_size: -
j_call: TRBJ2-5
d_call: TRBD2
cdr3_nt: TGCGCCAGCAGCCGGACTAGCGGGCAAGAGACCCAGTACTTC
cdr3_aa: CASSRTSGQETQYF

v_call: TRBV5-1
clone_size: -
j_call: TRBJ2-5
d_call: TRBD2
cdr3_nt: TGCGCCAGCAGCTCGAGTGGACTAGCGGGGGGGCAAGAGACCCAGTACTTC
cdr3_aa: CASSSSGLAGGQETQYF

v_call: TRBV13
clone_size: -
j_call: TRBJ1-2
d_call: TRBD1
cdr3_nt: TGTGCCAGCAGCCCCGGGACAGGGGCCGCTAACTATGGCTACACCTTC
cdr3_aa: CASSPGTGAANYGYTF

v_call: TRBV4-1
clone_size: -
j_call: TRBJ2-3
d_call: TRBD2
cdr3_nt: TGCGCCAGCAGCTCACCAAGTCTAGCGGGGGGGCCAGGAGATACGCAGTATTTT
cdr3_aa: CASSSPSLAGGPGDTQYF

v_call: TRBV19
clone_size: -
j_call: TRBJ1-4
d_call: -
cdr3_nt: TGTGCCAGTAGTATAGTTCGACAGGATAATGAAAAACTGTTTTTT
cdr3_aa: CASSIVRQDNEKLFF

v_call: TRBV7-3
clone_size: -
j_call: TRBJ2-6
d_call: -
cdr3_nt: TGTGCCAGCAGCTTATCAGGGGTCGGGGCCAACGGCCTGACTTTC
cdr3_aa: CASSLSGVGANGLTF

v_call: TRBV18
clone_size: few
j_call: TRBJ2-3
d_call: TRBD2
cdr3_nt: TGTGCCAGCTCTTCGCTGCTAGCGGGGACCACAGATACGCAGTATTTT
cdr3_aa: CASSSLLAGTTDTQYF

v_call: TRBV19
clone_size: -
j_call: TRBJ2-7
d_call: -
cdr3_nt: TGTGCCAGTAGTATCAACCCTACCGAGCAGTACTTC
cdr3_aa: CASSINPTEQYF

v_call: TRBV30
clone_size: -
j_call: TRBJ1-6
d_call: -
cdr3_nt: TGTGCCTGGAAGACTAGGGGCTCCTATAATTCACCCCTCCACTTT
cdr3_aa: CAWKTRGSYNSPLHF

v_call: TRBV10-3
clone_size: -
j_call: TRBJ1-2
d_call: -
cdr3_nt: TGTGCCATCAGTATAGCAGGGGAAGCTAACTATGGCTACACCTTC
cdr3_aa: CAISIAGEANYGYTF

v_call: TRBV12-5
clone_size: -
j_call: TRBJ2-3
d_call: -
cdr3_nt: TGTGCTAGTGGTTCGACTATTGGCGGGTGGGCAGATACGCAGTATTTT
cdr3_aa: CASGSTIGGWADTQYF